This T cell receptor (beta chain) comes out of a study of cytomegalovirus exposure and HLA in healthy donors. Points on this clone: At the DNA level, this CDR3 is encoded by other sequences in the same sample as well.

PCR was performed using 60 Vbeta and 13 Jbeta primers. Only in-frame clones appear in the TCRdb table, and some are missing; sequencing was by immunoSEQ multiplex PCR. The table includes 90,000 to 140,000 clones, 69% detected once. This CDR3 spans 14 amino acids. V lost 5 bases to trimming and J lost 2 bases; unmatched junction nucleotides: 4. Germline CDR1 SGHTA, CDR2 FQGNSA. This chain uses TRBV7-2 with TRBJ2-7; 9 positions agree with TRBD2. Material: PBMCs. The receptor comes from a man aged 25 to 40 in good health and CMV-seronegative. For the CDR3, the DNA is TGTGCCAGCAGCCTCCGACTAGCGGCCTACGAGCAGTACTTC. This translates into CASSLRLAAYEQYF. The full variable domain, rest sourced from reference TRBV7-2 and TRBJ2-7, is GAGVSQSPSNKVTEKGKDVELRCDPISGHTALYWYRQSLGQGLEFLIYFQGNSAPDKSGLPSDRFSAERTGGSVSTLTIQRTQQEDSAVYLCASSLRLAAYEQYFGPGTRLTVT.